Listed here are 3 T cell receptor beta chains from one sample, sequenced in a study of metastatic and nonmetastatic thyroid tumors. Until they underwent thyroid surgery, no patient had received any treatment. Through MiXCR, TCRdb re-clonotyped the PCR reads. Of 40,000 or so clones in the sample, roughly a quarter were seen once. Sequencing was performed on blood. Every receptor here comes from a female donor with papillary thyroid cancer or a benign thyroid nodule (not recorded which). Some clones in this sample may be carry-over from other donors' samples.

The CDR3 DNA is TGTGCCAGCACCCCAGAGGGTCTCACCACAGATACGCAGTATTTT. Its translation is CASTPEGLTTDTQYF. The chain has TRBV5-8 and TRBJ2-3, with a possible D match to TRBD2 (5 bases). The CDR3 runs 15 residues. The V gene lost 6 bases and the J gene lost 2 bases, with 16 bases spanning the gap. CDR1 is SGHTS and CDR2 is YDEGEE in the germline V gene.

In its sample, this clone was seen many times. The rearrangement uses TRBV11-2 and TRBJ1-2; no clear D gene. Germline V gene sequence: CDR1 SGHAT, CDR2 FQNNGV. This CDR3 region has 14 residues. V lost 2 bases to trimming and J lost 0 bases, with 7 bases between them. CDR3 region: CASSLTRTNYGYTF. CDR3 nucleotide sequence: TGTGCCAGCAGCTTAACCAGGACTAACTATGGCTACACCTTC.

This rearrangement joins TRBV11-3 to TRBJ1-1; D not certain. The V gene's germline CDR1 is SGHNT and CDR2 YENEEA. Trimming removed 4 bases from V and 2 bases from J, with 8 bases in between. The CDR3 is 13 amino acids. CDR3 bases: TGTGCCAGCAGCTCAGATCCTAACACTGAAGCTTTCTTT. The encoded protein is CASSSDPNTEAFF.